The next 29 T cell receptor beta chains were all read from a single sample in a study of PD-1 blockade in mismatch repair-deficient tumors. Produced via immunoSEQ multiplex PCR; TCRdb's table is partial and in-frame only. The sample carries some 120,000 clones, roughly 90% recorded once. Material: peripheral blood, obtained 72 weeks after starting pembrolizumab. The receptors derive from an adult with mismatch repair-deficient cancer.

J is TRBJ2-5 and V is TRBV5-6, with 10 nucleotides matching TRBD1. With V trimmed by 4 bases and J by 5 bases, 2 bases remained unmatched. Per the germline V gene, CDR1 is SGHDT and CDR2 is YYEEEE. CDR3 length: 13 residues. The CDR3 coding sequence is TGTGCCAGCAGCGTGGGACAGGGGGAGACCCAGTACTTC. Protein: CASSVGQGETQYF.

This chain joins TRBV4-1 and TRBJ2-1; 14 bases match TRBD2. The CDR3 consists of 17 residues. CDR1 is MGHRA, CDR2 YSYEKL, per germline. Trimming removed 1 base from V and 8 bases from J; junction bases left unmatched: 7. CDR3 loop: CASSQGAGTSGSYEQFF. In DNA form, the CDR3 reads TGCGCCAGCAGCCAAGGGGCCGGGACTAGCGGGAGCTATGAGCAGTTCTTC.

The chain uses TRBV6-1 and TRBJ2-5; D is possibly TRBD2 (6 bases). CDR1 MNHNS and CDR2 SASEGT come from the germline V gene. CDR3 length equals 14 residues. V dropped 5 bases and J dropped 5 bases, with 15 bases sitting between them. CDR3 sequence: CASSRTGVWETQYF. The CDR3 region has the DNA TGTGCCAGCAGTCGAACGGGGGTTTGGGAGACCCAGTACTTC.

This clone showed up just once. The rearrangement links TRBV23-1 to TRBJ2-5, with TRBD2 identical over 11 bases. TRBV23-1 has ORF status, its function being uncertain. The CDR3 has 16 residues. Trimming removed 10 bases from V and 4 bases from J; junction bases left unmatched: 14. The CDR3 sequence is CATQRSGRAGGETQYF. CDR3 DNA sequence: TGCGCCACCCAGCGTAGCGGGAGGGCCGGCGGAGAGACCCAGTACTTC.

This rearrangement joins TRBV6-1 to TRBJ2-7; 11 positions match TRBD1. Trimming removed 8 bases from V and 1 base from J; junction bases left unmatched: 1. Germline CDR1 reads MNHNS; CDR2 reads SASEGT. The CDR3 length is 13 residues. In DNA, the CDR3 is TGTGCCAGCGGACAGGGGGCATCCTACGAGCAGTACTTC. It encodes CASGQGASYEQYF.

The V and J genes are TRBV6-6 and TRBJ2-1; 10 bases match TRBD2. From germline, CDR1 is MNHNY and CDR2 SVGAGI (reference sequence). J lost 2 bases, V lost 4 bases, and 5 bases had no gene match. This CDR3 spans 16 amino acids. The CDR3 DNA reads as TGTGCCAGCAGTTCCCCGGGACTAGCGACCTACAATGAGCAGTTCTTC. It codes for CASSSPGLATYNEQFF.

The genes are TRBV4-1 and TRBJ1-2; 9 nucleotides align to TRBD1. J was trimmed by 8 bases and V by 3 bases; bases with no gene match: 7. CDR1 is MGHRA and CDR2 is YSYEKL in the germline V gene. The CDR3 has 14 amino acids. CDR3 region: CASSHIQGAQGYTF. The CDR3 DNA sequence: TGCGCCAGCAGCCATATACAGGGGGCGCAAGGCTACACCTTC.

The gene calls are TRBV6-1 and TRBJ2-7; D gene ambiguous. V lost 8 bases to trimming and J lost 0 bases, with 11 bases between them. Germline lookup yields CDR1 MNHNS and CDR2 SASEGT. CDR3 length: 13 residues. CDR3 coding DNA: TGTGCCAGCCACCTGGGATTCTCCTACGAGCAGTACTTC. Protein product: CASHLGFSYEQYF.

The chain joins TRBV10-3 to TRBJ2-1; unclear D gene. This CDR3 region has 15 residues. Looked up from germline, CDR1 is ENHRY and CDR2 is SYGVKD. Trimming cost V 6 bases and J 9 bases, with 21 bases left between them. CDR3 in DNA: TGTGCCATCAGCGATCCAGGAACACCTCACGCTGAGCAGTTCTTC. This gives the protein CAISDPGTPHAEQFF.

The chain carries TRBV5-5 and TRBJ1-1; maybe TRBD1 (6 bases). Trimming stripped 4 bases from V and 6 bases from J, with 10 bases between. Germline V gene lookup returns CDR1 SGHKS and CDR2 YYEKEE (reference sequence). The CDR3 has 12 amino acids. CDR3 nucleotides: TGTGCCAGCAGCCAGACAGGCGCTGAAGCTTTCTTT. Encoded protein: CASSQTGAEAFF.

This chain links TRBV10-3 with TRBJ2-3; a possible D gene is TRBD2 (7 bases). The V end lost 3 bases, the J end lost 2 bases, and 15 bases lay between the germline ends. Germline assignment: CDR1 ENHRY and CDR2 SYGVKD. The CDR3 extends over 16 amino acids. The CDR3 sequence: CAISDLRGGNTDTQYF. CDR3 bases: TGTGCCATCAGTGACCTTAGGGGGGGGAACACAGATACGCAGTATTTT.

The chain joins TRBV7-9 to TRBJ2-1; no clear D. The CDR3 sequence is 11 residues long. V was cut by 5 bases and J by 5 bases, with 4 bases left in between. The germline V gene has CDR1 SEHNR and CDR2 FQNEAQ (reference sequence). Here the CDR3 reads CASSVNNEQFF. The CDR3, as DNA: TGTGCCAGCAGCGTAAACAATGAGCAGTTCTTC.

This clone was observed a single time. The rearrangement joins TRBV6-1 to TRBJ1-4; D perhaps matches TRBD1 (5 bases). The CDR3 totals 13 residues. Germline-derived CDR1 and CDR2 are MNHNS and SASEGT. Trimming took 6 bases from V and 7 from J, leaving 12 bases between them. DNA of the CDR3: TGTGCCAGCAGGCCCCCGGGGACTGAAAAACTGTTTTTT. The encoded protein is CASRPPGTEKLFF.

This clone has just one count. The DNA for the CDR3 is TGTGCCAGCAGCTTAGTTCGGCTAGCGGGACGAACCGGGGAGCTGTTTTTT. This codes for CASSLVRLAGRTGELFF. The rearrangement joins TRBV7-2 to TRBJ2-2; 9 bases match TRBD2. The ends lost 1 base at V and 5 bases at J; junction bases unmatched: 8. CDR3 length: 17 amino acids. Germline V lookup: CDR1 SGHTA, CDR2 FQGNSA. Combining the CDR3 with reference TRBV7-2 and TRBJ2-2 gives the whole variable domain GAGVSQSPSNKVTEKGKDVELRCDPISGHTALYWYRQSLGQGLEFLIYFQGNSAPDKSGLPSDRFSAERTGGSVSTLTIQRTQQEDSAVYLCASSLVRLAGRTGELFFGEGSRLTVL.

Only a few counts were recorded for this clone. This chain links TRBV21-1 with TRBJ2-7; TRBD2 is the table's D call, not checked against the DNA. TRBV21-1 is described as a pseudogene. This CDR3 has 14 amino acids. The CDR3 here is CASTSGREHSEQYF. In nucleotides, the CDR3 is TGTGCCAGCACCTCTGGGCGGGAGCACAGCGAGCAGTACTTC.

DNA for the CDR3: TGTGCCAGCAGCGGTACACAAGAGACCCAGTACTTC. It codes for CASSGTQETQYF. This rearrangement joins TRBV7-6 to TRBJ2-5; D is uncertain. Deletions cut 5 bases from V and 2 bases from J, with 6 bases between. This CDR3 is built from 12 residues. Germline CDR1 and CDR2: SGHVS and FNYEAQ.

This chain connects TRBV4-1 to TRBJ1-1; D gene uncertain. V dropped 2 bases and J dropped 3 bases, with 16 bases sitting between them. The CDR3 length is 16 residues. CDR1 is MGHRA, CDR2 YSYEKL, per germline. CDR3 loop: CASSQWRTTEDTEAFF. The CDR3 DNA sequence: TGCGCCAGCAGCCAATGGCGCACAACTGAGGACACTGAAGCTTTCTTT.

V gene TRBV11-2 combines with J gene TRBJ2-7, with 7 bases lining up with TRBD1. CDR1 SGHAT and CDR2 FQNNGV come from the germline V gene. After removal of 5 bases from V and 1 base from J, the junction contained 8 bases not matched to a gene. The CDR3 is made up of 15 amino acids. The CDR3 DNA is TGTGCCAGCAGCGCTGGGACAGCCTCATCCTACGAGCAGTACTTC. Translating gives CASSAGTASSYEQYF.

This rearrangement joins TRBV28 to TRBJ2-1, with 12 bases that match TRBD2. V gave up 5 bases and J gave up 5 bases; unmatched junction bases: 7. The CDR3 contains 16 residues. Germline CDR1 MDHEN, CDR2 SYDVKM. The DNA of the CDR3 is TGTGCCAGCAGTCCCCCGGGACTAGCGGGCAACAATGAGCAGTTCTTC. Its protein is CASSPPGLAGNNEQFF.

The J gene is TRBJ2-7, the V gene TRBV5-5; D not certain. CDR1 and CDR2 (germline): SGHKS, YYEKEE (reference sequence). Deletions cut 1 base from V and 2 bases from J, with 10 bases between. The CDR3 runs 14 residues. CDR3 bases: TGTGCCAGCAGCTTGCCCCAGCTCACCTACGAGCAGTACTTC. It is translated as CASSLPQLTYEQYF.

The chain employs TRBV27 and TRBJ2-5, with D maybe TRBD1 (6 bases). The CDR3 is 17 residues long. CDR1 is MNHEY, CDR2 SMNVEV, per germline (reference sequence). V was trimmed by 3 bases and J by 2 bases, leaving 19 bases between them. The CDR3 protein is CASSFLFRDKRQETQYF. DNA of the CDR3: TGTGCCAGCAGTTTCTTATTCCGGGACAAACGACAAGAGACCCAGTACTTC.

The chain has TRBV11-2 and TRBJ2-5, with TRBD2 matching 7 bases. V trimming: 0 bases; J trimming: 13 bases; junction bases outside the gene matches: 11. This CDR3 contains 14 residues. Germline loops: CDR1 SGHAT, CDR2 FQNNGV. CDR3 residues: CASSLDTGEGRRYF. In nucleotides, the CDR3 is TGTGCCAGCAGCTTAGATACGGGGGAGGGCCGTCGGTACTTC.

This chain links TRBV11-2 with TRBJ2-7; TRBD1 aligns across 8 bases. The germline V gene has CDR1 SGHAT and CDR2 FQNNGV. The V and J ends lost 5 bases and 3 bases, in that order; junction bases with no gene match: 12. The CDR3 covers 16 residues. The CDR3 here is CASSRVLTGEDYEQYF. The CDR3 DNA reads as TGTGCCAGCAGCCGAGTCTTGACAGGGGAGGACTACGAGCAGTACTTC.

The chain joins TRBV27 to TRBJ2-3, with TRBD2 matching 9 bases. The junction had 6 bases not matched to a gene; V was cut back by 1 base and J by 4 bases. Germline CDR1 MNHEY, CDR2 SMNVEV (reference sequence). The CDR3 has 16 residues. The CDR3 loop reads CASSLLGAGGPDTQYF. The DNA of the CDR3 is TGTGCCAGCAGTTTATTGGGAGCGGGAGGTCCAGATACGCAGTATTTT.

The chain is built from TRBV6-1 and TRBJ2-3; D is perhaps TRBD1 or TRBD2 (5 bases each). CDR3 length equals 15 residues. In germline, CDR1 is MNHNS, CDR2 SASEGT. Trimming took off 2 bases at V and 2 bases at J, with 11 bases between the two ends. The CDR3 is CASSEIGADTDTQYF. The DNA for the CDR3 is TGTGCCAGCAGTGAAATCGGGGCGGACACAGATACGCAGTATTTT.

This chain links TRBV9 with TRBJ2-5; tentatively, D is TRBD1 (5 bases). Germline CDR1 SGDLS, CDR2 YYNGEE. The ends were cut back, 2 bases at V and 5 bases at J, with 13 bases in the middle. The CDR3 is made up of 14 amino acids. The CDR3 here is CASSVTGTSETQYF. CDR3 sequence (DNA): TGTGCCAGCAGCGTCACAGGTACGAGCGAGACCCAGTACTTC.

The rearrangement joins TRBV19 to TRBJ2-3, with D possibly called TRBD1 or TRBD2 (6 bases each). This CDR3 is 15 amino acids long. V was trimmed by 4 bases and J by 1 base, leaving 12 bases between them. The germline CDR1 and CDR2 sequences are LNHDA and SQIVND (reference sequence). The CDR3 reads CASSTEGGRTDTQYF. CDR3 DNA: TGTGCCAGTAGTACCGAGGGGGGACGCACAGATACGCAGTATTTT.

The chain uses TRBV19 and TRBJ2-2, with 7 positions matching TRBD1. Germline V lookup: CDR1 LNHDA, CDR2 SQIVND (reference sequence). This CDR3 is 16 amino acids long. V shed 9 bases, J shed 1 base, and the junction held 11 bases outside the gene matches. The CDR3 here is CASSPAGTENTGELFF. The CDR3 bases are TGTGCCAGCTCGCCCGCCGGGACAGAGAACACCGGGGAGCTGTTTTTT. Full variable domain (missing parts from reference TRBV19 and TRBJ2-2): DGGITQSPKYLFRKEGQNVTLSCEQNLNHDAMYWYRQDPGQGLRLIYYSQIVNDFQKGDIAEGYSVSREKKESFPLTVTSAQKNPTAFYLCASSPAGTENTGELFFGEGSRLTVL.

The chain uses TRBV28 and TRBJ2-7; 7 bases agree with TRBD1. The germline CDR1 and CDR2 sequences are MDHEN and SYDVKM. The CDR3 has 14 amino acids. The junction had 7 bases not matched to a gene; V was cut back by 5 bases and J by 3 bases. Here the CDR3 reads CASSPGTVRYEQYF. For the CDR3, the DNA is TGTGCCAGCAGTCCTGGGACAGTCCGCTACGAGCAGTACTTC.